Given below is one T cell receptor beta chain in context. Its matching antigen is unknown. Template switching (which added a universal primer site) was used, and cDNA carried unique molecular identifiers. TCRdb re-called the 5' RACE reads with MiXCR, one entry per CDR3 protein. Among just under 550,000 distinct CDR3 sequences listed, over 12% were seen once. This sample was included in a study of identical twins. Whole-study findings and limits: Twin-shared out-of-frame alpha sequences showed excess low generation probability. Carriage of fewer insertions was seen in abundant cord blood beta clonotypes, whereas memory repertoires showed none. Excess twin sharing in beta out-of-frame sequences was weaker.

This CDR3 region has 16 residues. V lost 6 bases to trimming and J lost 3 bases; unmatched junction nucleotides: 7. Germline V gene sequence: CDR1 MNHEY, CDR2 SMNVEV (reference sequence). The sample was also reused in another study, on yellow fever vaccine responses in identical twins.

The genes are TRBV27 and TRBJ2-3, with 12 bases identical to TRBD1. The sample was CD4+ T cells sorted from blood. The sequence derives from a woman aged 18-35 years in good health. CDR3: CASRAGTGGLTDTQYF. CDR3 coding DNA: TGTGCCAGCAGGGCCGGGACAGGGGGCCTGACAGATACGCAGTATTTT.